This T cell receptor beta chain was sequenced for a study of T-cell reconstitution after alpha-beta-depleted transplantation in children. Study-level results: T-cell counts and diversity at one year following transplant were attributed mainly to newly produced T cells.

Unique molecular identifiers tagged the TCRbeta library. TCRdb re-called the PCR reads through MiXCR, storing one row per CDR3 protein. The data hold almost 250,000 distinct CDR3 sequences, with over 20% observed a single time. This clonotype was seen many times. Its antigen is not identified. Sequencing was performed on PBMCs, taken before TCRalphabeta/CD19-depleted stem cell transplant. The sequence was obtained from a girl aged 2 to 9 with Fanconi anemia, due to receive a stem cell transplant.

The CDR3 reads CASSLARGHYNSPLHF. DNA for the CDR3: TGTGCCAGCAGCTTAGCGCGTGGACACTATAATTCACCCCTCCACTTT. This chain uses TRBV7-2 with TRBJ1-6; D might be TRBD1 (5 bases). The CDR3 length is 16 residues. Germline-derived CDR1 and CDR2 are SGHTA and FQGNSA. V shed 0 bases and J shed 3 bases, with 9 bases lying between them.